The sample holds one count of the clone carrying this T cell receptor beta chain. The data were taken from a study of shared T cell receptors in the human thymus. Sequencing used immunoSEQ multiplex PCR; TCRdb keeps in-frame clones, though not all of them. This sample has 600,000 to 900,000 clones, with approximately 85% found just once. The V gene end was trimmed by 6 bases and the J gene end by 3 bases; junction bases not matched to a gene: 12. This CDR3 is built from 17 residues. From germline, CDR1 is LNHDA and CDR2 SQIVND (reference sequence). These data also featured in a second study, about human thymus T cells. Per that paper: Donation came from healthy Finnish infants having corrective surgery for congenital heart defects.

The chain combines TRBV19 with TRBJ1-5; 9 bases map to TRBD1. The sequenced sample was thymocytes. This TCR derives from a girl under three years old with a congenital heart defect. The CDR3 sequence: CASSRATGQGDNQPQHF. The CDR3 region has the DNA TGTGCCAGTAGCCGTGCAACGGGACAGGGAGACAATCAGCCCCAGCATTTT.